This T cell receptor (beta chain) came from a study of PD-1 blockade in classical Hodgkin lymphoma (dated by TCRdb to about 2020). Regarding the complete study: Nivolumab dosing was 3 mg/kg intravenously every 2 weeks, continuing until either disease progression or unacceptable toxicity. The study used CyTOF and TCR beta sequencing to define a peripheral blood immune signature of response to PD-1 blockade in classical Hodgkin lymphoma. General study outcomes and caveats: The study was restricted to a single clinical trial cohort, and the causes of repertoire differences, possibly disease activity or prior therapy, were left undefined. Lower diversity was seen in patients whose nivolumab began less than 1 year after ASCT, and these patients were left out of later analyses so that immune reconstitution would not confound the results. Baseline TCR diversity was reported as lower in newly diagnosed patients than in healthy donors, and lower still in relapsed/refractory patients. CD4+ but not CD8+ TCR diversity rose significantly by C4D1 (p=0.0027 vs p=0.16), most apparent in complete responders (p=0.02). Baseline diversity similar to that of newly diagnosed patients was observed in trial patients achieving complete response, whereas significantly lower diversity was observed in partial responders and progressors.

Genomic DNA was isolated using the Qiagen DNeasy kit from unsorted PBMCs as well as from negatively selected CD4+ and CD8+ fractions. Using primers that anneal to V and J segments, immunoSEQ multiplex PCR amplified the TCR beta CDR3 regions. A synthetic immune receptor repertoire was used to minimize amplification bias, and any remaining bias was removed computationally after sequencing. Concerning the study's data processing: Custom Python scripts were used to quantify repertoire diversity as the Shannon entropy index. Unsorted, CD4+ and CD8+ repertoires were analyzed separately, except in combined analyses where CD4+ and CD8+ sequences were merged in silico. Clonal expansion was defined as at least a 2-fold frequency increase after treatment relative to C1D1, with a pseudocount of 0.5 for undetected baseline clones. Clones with 0 or 1 copy at C1D1 were defined as singleton clones, while clones with 2 or more copies were defined as non-singleton clones. Clones expanded in unsorted samples were annotated as CD4+, CD8+ or unknown by matching protein sequences in sorted samples from the same patient. Wilcoxon tests were applied to paired samples to test diversity changes from C1D1 to C4D1. TCRdb provides this immuneACCESS table in a form limited to in-frame rearrangements. Some clones are lacking; in checked studies, under half of them reflect an unresolved V gene, and why the rest are absent is not known. V, J and clone size are taken as reported in that table, and D and trimming were inferred from the DNA itself. The sample table contains 25,000 to 40,000 clones; only one count was recorded for roughly four fifths of them. Jointly, the top ten make up around 30% of the sample.

The CDR3 holds 14 amino acids from the cysteine to the phenylalanine. The CDR3 DNA has 42 bases and is translated from base 1. V and J are trimmed by 5 bases and 4 bases, and the gene matches miss 6 bases of the junction. Looking up the germline V gene yields CDR1 SGHTA and CDR2 FQGNSA. About this clone itself: Its antigen specificity is not known. Per-base quality was not reported, and no clone a single base away is much larger than it.

Per the publication, the time point label means: cycle 1 day 1 (C1D1), immediately before nivolumab initiation. Every trial patient had relapsed after autologous stem cell transplantation, and cohorts A, B and C differed in prior brentuximab vedotin exposure. The trial cohort included 50 to 70 patients with relapsed/refractory classical Hodgkin lymphoma, and each patient had a best overall response of complete response, partial response or progressive disease. In the multi-cohort phase II CheckMate 205 trial, trial patients received single-agent nivolumab. An independent review committee assessed best overall response by applying the 2007 International Working Group response criteria. PBMCs from the trial were collected at three points: immediately before nivolumab initiation (C1D1), and during therapy at cycle 2 day 1 and cycle 4 day 1. Peripheral blood was collected in 8 mL Vacutainer Cell Preparation Tubes, from which PBMCs were isolated by centrifugation and then cryopreserved.

The sequence was collected from a human donor with classical Hodgkin lymphoma. The sample consisted of peripheral blood mononuclear cells (PBMCs), taken at baseline. The chain was built from TRBV7-2 and TRBJ2-3, with 7 bases matching TRBD2. The CDR3 reads CASSRGTNSDTQYF. The DNA sequence reads TGTGCCAGCAGCCGCGGGACTAACTCAGATACGCAGTATTTT.